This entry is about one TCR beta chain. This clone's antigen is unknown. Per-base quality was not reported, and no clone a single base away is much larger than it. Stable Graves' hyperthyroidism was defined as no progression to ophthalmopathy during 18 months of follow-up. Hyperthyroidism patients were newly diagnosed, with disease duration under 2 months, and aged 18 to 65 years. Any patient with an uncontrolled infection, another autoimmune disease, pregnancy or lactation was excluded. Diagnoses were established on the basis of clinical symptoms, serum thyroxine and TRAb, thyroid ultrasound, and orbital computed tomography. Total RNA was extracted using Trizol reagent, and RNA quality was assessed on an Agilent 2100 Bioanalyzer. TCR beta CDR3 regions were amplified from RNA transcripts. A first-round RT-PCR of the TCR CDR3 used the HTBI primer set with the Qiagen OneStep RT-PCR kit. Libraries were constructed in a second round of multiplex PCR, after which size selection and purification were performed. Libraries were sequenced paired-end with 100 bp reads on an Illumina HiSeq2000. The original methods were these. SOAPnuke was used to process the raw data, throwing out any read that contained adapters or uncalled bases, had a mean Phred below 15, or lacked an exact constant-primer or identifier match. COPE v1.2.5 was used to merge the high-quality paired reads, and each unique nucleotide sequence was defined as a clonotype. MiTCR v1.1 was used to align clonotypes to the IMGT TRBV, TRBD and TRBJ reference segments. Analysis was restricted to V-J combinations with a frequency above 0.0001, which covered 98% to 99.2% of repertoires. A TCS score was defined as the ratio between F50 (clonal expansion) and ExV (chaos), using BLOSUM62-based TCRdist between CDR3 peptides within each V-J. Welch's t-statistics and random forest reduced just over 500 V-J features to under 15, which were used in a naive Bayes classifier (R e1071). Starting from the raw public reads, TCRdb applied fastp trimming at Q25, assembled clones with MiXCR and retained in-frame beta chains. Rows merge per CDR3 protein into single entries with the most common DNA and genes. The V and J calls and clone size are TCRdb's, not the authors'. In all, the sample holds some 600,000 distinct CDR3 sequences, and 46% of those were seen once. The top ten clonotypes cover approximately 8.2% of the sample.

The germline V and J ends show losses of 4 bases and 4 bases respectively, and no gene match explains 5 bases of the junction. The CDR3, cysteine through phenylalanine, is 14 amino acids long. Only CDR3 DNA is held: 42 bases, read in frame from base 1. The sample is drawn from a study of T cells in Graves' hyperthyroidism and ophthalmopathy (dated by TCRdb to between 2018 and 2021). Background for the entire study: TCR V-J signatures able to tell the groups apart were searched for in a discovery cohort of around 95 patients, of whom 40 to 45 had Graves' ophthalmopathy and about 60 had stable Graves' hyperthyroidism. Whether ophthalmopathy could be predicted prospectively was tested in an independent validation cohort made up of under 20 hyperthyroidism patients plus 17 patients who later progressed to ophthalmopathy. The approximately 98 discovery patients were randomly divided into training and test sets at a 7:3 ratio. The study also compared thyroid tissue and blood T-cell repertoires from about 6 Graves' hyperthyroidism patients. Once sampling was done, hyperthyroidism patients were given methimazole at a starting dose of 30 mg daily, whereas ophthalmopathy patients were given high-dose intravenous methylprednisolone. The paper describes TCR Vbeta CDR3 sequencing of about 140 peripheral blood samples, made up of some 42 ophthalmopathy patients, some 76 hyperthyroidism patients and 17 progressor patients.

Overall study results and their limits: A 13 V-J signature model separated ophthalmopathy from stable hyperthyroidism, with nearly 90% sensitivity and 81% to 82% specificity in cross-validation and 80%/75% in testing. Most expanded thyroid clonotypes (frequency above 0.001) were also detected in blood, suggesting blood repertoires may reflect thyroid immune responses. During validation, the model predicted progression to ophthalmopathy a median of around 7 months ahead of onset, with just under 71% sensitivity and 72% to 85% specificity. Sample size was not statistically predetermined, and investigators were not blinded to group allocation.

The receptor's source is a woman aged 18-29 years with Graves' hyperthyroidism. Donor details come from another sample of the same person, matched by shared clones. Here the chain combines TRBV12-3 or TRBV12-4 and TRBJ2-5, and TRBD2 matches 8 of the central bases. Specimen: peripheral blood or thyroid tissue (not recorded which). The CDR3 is CASSSSGRSETQYF. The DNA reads TGTGCCAGCAGTTCCAGCGGGAGATCAGAGACCCAGTACTTC.